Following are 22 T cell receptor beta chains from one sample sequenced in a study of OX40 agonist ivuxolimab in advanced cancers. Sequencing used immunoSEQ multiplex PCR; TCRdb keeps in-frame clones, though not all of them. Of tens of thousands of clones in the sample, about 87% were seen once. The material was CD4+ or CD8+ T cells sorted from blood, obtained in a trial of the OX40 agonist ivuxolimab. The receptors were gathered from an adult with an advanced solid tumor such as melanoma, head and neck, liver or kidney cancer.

CDR3 DNA: TGTGCCAGCAGCTTAGTGCAGGGCCGAACCTACGAGCAGTACTTC. This encodes CASSLVQGRTYEQYF. V and J are TRBV7-2 and TRBJ2-7; the D gene is possibly TRBD1 (5 bases). Trimming shortened V by 1 base and J by 2 bases, and 12 bases separated the two germline ends. There are 15 residues in the CDR3. Germline-derived CDR1 and CDR2 are SGHTA and FQGNSA. Complete variable domain (other parts from reference TRBV7-2 and TRBJ2-7): GAGVSQSPSNKVTEKGKDVELRCDPISGHTALYWYRQSLGQGLEFLIYFQGNSAPDKSGLPSDRFSAERTGGSVSTLTIQRTQQEDSAVYLCASSLVQGRTYEQYFGPGTRLTVT.

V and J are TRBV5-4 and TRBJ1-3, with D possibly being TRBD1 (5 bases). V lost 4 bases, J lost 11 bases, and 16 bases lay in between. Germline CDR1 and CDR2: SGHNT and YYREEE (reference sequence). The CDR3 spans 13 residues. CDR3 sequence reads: CASSNGPSGAIYF. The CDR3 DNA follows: TGTGCCAGCAGCAACGGACCTTCGGGGGCCATATATTTT.

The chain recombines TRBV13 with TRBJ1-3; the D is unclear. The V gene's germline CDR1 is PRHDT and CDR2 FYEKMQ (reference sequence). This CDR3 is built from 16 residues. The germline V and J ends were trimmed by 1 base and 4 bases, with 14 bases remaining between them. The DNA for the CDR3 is TGTGCCAGCAGCTTAGTTGGGCAGGTCGGGGGAAACACCATATATTTT. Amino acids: CASSLVGQVGGNTIYF.

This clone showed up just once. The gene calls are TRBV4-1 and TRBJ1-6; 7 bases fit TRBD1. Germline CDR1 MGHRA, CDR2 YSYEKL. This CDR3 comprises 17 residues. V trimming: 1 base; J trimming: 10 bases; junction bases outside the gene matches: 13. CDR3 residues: CASSQAVGRGSGSPLHF. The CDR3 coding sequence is TGCGCCAGCAGCCAAGCGGTCGGCAGGGGGTCAGGGTCACCCCTCCACTTT.

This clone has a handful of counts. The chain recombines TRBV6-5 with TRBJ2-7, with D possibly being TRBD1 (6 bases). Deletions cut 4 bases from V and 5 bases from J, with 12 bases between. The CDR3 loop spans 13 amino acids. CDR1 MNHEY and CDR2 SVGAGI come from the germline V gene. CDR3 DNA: TGTGCCAGCAGTTCTCAGGGGATCCACGAGCAGTACTTC. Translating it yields CASSSQGIHEQYF.

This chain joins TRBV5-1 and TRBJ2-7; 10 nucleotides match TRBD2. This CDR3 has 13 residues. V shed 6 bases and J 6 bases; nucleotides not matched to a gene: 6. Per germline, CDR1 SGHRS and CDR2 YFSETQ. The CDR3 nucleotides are TGCGCCAGCAAAAGCGGGGGGGACATCGAGCAGTACTTC. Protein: CASKSGGDIEQYF. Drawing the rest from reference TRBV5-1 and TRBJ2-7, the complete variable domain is KAGVTQTPRYLIKTRGQQVTLSCSPISGHRSVSWYQQTPGQGLQFLFEYFSETQRNKGNFPGRFSGRQFSNSRSEMNVSTLELGDSALYLCASKSGGDIEQYFGPGTRLTVT.

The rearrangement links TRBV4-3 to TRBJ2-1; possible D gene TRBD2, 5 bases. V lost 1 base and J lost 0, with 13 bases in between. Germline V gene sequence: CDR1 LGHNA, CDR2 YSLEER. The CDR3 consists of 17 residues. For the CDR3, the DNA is TGCGCCAGCAGCCAAGGGATTCGGGAAAGCTCCTACAATGAGCAGTTCTTC. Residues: CASSQGIRESSYNEQFF.

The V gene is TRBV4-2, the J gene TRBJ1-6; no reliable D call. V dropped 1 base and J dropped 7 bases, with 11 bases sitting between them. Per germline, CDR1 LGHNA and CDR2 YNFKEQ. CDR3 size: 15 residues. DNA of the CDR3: TGTGCCAGCAGCCAAGGGGCCCTCGAGAATTCACCCCTCCACTTT. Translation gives CASSQGALENSPLHF.

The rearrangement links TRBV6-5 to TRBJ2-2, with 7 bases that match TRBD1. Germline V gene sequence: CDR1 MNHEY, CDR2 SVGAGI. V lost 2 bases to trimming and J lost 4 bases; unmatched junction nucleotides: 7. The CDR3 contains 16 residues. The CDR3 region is CASSYLRTGGTGELFF. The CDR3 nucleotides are TGTGCCAGCAGTTACCTCCGGACAGGAGGCACCGGGGAGCTGTTTTTT.

DNA for the CDR3: TGTGCCAGCAGTGTGGGGTTCGGCACTGAAGCTTTCTTT. As protein: CASSVGFGTEAFF. V gene TRBV25-1 combines with J gene TRBJ1-1; D unclear. Germline V CDR1 and CDR2: MGHDK, SYGVNS. Deletions cut 4 bases from V and 4 bases from J, with 10 bases between. This CDR3 is 13 amino acids long.

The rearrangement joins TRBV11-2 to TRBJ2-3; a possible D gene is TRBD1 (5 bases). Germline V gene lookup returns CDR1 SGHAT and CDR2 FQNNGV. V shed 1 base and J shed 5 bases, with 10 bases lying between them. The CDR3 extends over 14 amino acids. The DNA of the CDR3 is TGTGCCAGCAGCTTAGTCAGGGATCTAGATACGCAGTATTTT. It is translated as CASSLVRDLDTQYF.

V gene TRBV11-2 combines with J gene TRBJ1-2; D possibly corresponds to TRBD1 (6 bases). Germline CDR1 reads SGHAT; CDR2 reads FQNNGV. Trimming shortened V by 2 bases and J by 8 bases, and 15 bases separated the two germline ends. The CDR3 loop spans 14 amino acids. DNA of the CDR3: TGTGCCAGCAGCTTAATCCAGGGGAGACAAGGCTACACCTTC. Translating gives CASSLIQGRQGYTF.

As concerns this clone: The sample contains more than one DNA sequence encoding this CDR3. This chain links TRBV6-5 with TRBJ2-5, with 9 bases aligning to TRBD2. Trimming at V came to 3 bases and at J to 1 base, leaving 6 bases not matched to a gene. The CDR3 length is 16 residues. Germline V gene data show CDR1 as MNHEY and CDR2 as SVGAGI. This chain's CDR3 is CASSYSLAGFQETQYF. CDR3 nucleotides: TGTGCCAGCAGTTATTCCCTAGCGGGGTTCCAAGAGACCCAGTACTTC.

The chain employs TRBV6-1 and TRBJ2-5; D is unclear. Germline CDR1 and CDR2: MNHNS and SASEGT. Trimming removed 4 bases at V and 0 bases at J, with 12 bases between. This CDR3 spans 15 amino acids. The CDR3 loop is CASSARYGDQETQYF. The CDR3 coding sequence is TGTGCCAGCAGTGCCCGTTATGGGGACCAAGAGACCCAGTACTTC.

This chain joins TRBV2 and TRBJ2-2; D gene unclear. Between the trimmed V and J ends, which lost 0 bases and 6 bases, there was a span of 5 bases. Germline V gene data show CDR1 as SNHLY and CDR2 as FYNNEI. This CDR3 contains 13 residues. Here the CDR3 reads CASSEAQAGELFF. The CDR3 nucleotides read TGTGCCAGCAGTGAAGCGCAAGCCGGGGAGCTGTTTTTT. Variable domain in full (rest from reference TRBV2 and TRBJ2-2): EPEVTQTPSHQVTQMGQEVILRCVPISNHLYFYWYRQILGQKVEFLVSFYNNEISEKSEIFDDQFSVERPDGSNFTLKIRSTKLEDSAMYFCASSEAQAGELFFGEGSRLTVL.

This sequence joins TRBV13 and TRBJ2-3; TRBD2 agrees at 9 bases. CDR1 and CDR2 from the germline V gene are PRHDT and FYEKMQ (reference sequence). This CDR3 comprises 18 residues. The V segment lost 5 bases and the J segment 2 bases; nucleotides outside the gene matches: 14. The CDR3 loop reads CASSPPRVAGALTDTQYF. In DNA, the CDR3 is TGTGCCAGCAGCCCCCCGAGGGTAGCGGGGGCCCTCACAGATACGCAGTATTTT. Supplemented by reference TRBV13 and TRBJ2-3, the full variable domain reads AAGVIQSPRHLIKEKRETATLKCYPIPRHDTVYWYQQGPGQDPQFLISFYEKMQSDKGSIPDRFSAQQFSDYHSELNMSSLELGDSALYFCASSPPRVAGALTDTQYFGPGTRLTVL.

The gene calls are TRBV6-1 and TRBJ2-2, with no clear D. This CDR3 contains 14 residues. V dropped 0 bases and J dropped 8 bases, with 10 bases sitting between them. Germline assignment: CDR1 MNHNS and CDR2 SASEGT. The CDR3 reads CASSEAWFLGELFF. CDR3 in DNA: TGTGCCAGCAGTGAAGCGTGGTTTTTGGGGGAGCTGTTTTTT.

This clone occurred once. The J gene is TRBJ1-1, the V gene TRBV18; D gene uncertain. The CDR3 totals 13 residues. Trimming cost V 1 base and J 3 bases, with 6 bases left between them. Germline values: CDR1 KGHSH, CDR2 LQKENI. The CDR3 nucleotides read TGTGCCAGCTCACCACAGGGCCACACTGAAGCTTTCTTT. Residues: CASSPQGHTEAFF.

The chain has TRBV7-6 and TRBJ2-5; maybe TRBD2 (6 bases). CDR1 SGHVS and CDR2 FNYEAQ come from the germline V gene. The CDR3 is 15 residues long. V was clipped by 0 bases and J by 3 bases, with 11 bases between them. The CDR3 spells CASSLASGTKETQYF. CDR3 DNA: TGTGCCAGCAGCTTAGCTAGCGGAACTAAAGAGACCCAGTACTTC.

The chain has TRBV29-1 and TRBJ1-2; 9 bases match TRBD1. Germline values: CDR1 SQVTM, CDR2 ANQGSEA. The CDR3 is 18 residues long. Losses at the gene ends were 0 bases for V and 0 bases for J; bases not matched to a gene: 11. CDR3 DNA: TGCAGCGTTGAAGAATATGGGACAGGGTCCGCTACTAACTATGGCTACACCTTC. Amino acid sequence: CSVEEYGTGSATNYGYTF.

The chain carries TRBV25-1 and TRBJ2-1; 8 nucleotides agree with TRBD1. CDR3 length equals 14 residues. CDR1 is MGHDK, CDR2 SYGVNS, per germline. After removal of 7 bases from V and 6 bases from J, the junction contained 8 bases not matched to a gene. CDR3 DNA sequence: TGTGCCAGCAAAGGGGCAGGGGGCCGCAATGAGCAGTTCTTC. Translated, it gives CASKGAGGRNEQFF.

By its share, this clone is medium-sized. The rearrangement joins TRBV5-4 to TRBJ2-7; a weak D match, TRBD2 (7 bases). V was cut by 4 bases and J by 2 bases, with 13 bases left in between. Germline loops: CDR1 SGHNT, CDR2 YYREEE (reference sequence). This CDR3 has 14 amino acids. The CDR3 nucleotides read TGTGCCAGCAGCCAGATGGGGGGGCCCTACGAGCAGTACTTC. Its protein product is CASSQMGGPYEQYF.